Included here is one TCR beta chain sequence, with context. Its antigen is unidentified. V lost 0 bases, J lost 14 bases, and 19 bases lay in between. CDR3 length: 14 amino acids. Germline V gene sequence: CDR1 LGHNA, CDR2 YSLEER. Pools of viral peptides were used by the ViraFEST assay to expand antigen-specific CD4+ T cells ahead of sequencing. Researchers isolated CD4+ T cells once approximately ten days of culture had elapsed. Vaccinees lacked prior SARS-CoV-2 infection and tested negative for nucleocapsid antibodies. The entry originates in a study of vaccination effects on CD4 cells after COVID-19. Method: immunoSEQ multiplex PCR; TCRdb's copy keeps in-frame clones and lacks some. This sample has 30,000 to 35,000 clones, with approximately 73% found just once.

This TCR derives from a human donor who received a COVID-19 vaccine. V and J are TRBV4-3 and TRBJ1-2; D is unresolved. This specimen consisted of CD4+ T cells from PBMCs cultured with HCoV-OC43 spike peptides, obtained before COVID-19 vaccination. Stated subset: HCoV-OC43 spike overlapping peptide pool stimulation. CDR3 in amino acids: CASSQDLSGGPLTF. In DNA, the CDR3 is TGCGCCAGCAGCCAAGATTTGTCGGGCGGTCCCCTAACCTTC.